This TCR beta chain is drawn from a study of blood T cell repertoires in COVID-19. Overall study context: PBMCs, B-cell-depleted T cells, or T cells provided the cDNA or gDNA that made up the material.

Original analysis: How many nucleated cells were present was estimated from reference gene primer amplification. Sequenced by immunoSEQ multiplex PCR; TCRdb stores in-frame clones only, minus some. D and trimming come from the DNA, and the V and J calls and clone size come from that table. The sample gives under 300,000 clones, around 85% of which show up once; about 12% is in the top ten. The CDR3 covers 12 residues. CDR1 SGHNT and CDR2 YYREEE come from the germline V gene (reference sequence). Trimming stripped 4 bases from V and 7 bases from J, with 10 bases between. The chain joins TRBV5-4 to TRBJ2-3; D gene uncertain. This receptor was identified in a woman in her twenties or thirties with COVID-19, enrolled during active disease. The sequenced material came from peripheral blood. The CDR3 loop is CASSPNSNTQYF. CDR3 nucleotides: TGTGCCAGCAGCCCCAACTCGAATACGCAGTATTTT.